Shown below are 3 T cell receptor beta chains from a single sample sequenced in a study of beta chain features in type 1 diabetes. Expressed TCRB transcripts were sequenced because the isolated RNA had all been reverse transcribed beforehand. The data were produced by immunoSEQ multiplex PCR, yet TCRdb's version contains in-frame clones alone and is incomplete. The sample records some 270,000 clones, 11% to 15% being singletons. Sequencing was performed on naive CD4+ T cells from blood. The receptors shown here come from a woman between 35 and 50 years old in good health.

Only a few counts were recorded for this clone. V usage is TRBV9 and J usage is TRBJ2-3, with D tentatively TRBD2 (7 bases). The V end lost 0 bases, the J end lost 3 bases, and 11 bases lay between the germline ends. Germline CDR1 is SGDLS and CDR2 is YYNGEE. CDR3 length equals 15 residues. The CDR3 region has the DNA TGTGCCAGCAGCGTAGCGGGGGGCCATACAGATACGCAGTATTTT. This sequence encodes CASSVAGGHTDTQYF.

The chain recombines TRBV6-4 with TRBJ2-1, with a tentative D call TRBD2 (5 bases). The germline V gene has CDR1 MRHNA and CDR2 SNTAGT. The CDR3 loop spans 14 amino acids. V shed 7 bases and J shed 5 bases, with 15 bases lying between them. The CDR3 here is CASNRDANHNEQFF. For the CDR3, the DNA is TGTGCCAGCAACCGGGATGCGAATCACAATGAGCAGTTCTTC.

This clone has only a few counts. CDR3 sequence (DNA): TGTGCCAGCAGCTCTAGACTCTATGGCTACACCTTC. Translation gives CASSSRLYGYTF. The chain joins TRBV7-8 to TRBJ1-2, with D unclear. From germline, CDR1 is SGHVS and CDR2 FQNEAQ. The CDR3 is 12 amino acids. Trimming stripped 4 bases from V and 4 bases from J, with 7 bases between.